The rows below give T cell receptor beta chains drawn from one sample of a study of OX40 agonist ivuxolimab in advanced cancers. Clones were sequenced by immunoSEQ multiplex PCR, and TCRdb holds only the in-frame ones, with some missing. The sample lists roughly 67,000 clones, about 82% seen once, with about 11% in the top ten. Source: CD4+ or CD8+ T cells sorted from blood, taken in a trial of the OX40 agonist ivuxolimab. These receptors originate from an adult with an advanced solid tumor such as melanoma, head and neck, liver or kidney cancer. Both conserved end residues are part of each CDR3. Only part of the rows carry a size: once, few, many, or a class if the clone is expanded.

clone_size: NA; v_call: TRBV28; j_call: TRBJ1-2; cdr3_aa: CASLMGPGGGSYGYTF
clone_size: NA; v_call: TRBV27; j_call: TRBJ1-2; cdr3_aa: CASSTRTGGRLGYTF
clone_size: NA; v_call: TRBV6-5; j_call: TRBJ1-3; cdr3_aa: CASSPRTVSGNTIYF
clone_size: NA; v_call: TRBV7-2; j_call: TRBJ2-5; cdr3_aa: CASSLGRSQETQYF
clone_size: NA; v_call: TRBV6-6; j_call: TRBJ1-3; cdr3_aa: CASSSRDGGNTIYF
clone_size: NA; v_call: TRBV10-3; j_call: TRBJ2-1; cdr3_aa: CATAPERGIYNEQFF
clone_size: NA; v_call: TRBV2; j_call: TRBJ1-3; cdr3_aa: CASSVQGGSGNTIYF
clone_size: NA; v_call: TRBV6-5; j_call: TRBJ2-3; cdr3_aa: CASSFIPGMEYF
clone_size: NA; v_call: TRBV2; j_call: TRBJ1-1; cdr3_aa: CASSDLGAWTEAFF
clone_size: once; v_call: TRBV11-2; j_call: TRBJ2-7; cdr3_aa: CASSLVPSGISSYEQYF
clone_size: once; v_call: TRBV5-1; j_call: TRBJ2-1; cdr3_aa: CASSLQGSSYNEQFF
clone_size: NA; v_call: TRBV5-1; j_call: TRBJ2-3; cdr3_aa: CASSYRGLGTDTQYF
clone_size: NA; v_call: TRBV5-1; j_call: TRBJ2-5; cdr3_aa: CASSGLAGGSQETQYF
clone_size: medium-sized; v_call: TRBV10-1; j_call: TRBJ1-4; cdr3_aa: CASSPSDGHEKLFF
clone_size: NA; v_call: TRBV4-1; j_call: TRBJ2-3; cdr3_aa: CASRAQGDTDTQYF
clone_size: NA; v_call: TRBV15; j_call: TRBJ2-3; cdr3_aa: CATSRDQLGGDTQYF
clone_size: few; v_call: TRBV5-1; j_call: TRBJ2-3; cdr3_aa: CASSLGVGTEGTDTQYF
clone_size: NA; v_call: TRBV12-5; j_call: TRBJ1-6; cdr3_aa: CASGLVRGQGGSPLHF
clone_size: NA; v_call: TRBV13; j_call: TRBJ2-1; cdr3_aa: CASSLGVGTSGSTEQFF
clone_size: once; v_call: TRBV5-4; j_call: TRBJ1-6; cdr3_aa: CASSSRDRDLYNSPLHF
clone_size: once; v_call: TRBV30; j_call: TRBJ2-7; cdr3_aa: CAWNDEGRAYEQYF
clone_size: NA; v_call: TRBV19; j_call: TRBJ1-1; cdr3_aa: CASLSREGTEAFF
clone_size: once; v_call: TRBV9; j_call: TRBJ1-2; cdr3_aa: CASSPLGTAYGYTF
clone_size: NA; v_call: TRBV14; j_call: TRBJ2-3; cdr3_aa: CASSHLQGAGTDTQYF
clone_size: NA; v_call: TRBV4-2; j_call: TRBJ1-1; cdr3_aa: CASSQEFASEPEAFF
clone_size: NA; v_call: TRBV11-2; j_call: TRBJ1-6; cdr3_aa: CASSFSGTSPLHF
clone_size: NA; v_call: TRBV7-2; j_call: TRBJ2-1; cdr3_aa: CASSLFGRVADNEQFF
clone_size: NA; v_call: TRBV7-3; j_call: TRBJ1-1; cdr3_aa: CASSRLMNTEAFF
clone_size: few; v_call: TRBV6-4; j_call: TRBJ2-7; cdr3_aa: CASSDEFGGEQYF
clone_size: NA; v_call: TRBV7-3; j_call: TRBJ2-3; cdr3_aa: CASSLIVLGRTTDTQYF
clone_size: NA; v_call: TRBV6-6; j_call: TRBJ1-2; cdr3_aa: CASSYSAPGINYGYTF
clone_size: NA; v_call: TRBV7-2; j_call: TRBJ1-1; cdr3_aa: CASSGRDRGRTEAFF